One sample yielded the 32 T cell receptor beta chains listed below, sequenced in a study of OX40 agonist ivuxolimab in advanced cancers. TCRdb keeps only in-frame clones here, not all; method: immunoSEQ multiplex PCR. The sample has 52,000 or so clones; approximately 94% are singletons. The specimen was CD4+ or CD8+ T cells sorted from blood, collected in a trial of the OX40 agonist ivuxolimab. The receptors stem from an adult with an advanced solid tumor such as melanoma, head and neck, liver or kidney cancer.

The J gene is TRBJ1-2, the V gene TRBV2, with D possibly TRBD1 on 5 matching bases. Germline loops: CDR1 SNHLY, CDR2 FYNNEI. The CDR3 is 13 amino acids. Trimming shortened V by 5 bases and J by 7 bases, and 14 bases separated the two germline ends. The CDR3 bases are TGTGCCAGCAGTATTGCTAACGGGGCTGGCTACACCTTC. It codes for CASSIANGAGYTF.

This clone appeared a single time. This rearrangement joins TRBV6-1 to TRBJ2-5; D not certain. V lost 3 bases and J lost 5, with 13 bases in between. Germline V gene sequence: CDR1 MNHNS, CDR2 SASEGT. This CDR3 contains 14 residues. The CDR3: CASSDQGITETQYF. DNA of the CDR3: TGTGCCAGCAGTGACCAAGGTATTACGGAGACCCAGTACTTC.

The CDR3 nucleotides are TGTGCCAGCAGTCAATACAGGGCTCAATACACAGATACGCAGTATTTT. This gives the protein CASSQYRAQYTDTQYF. The chain couples TRBV28 to TRBJ2-3; TRBD1 is a possible D gene (6 bases). This CDR3 is 16 amino acids long. Germline V gene sequence: CDR1 MDHEN, CDR2 SYDVKM. V lost 5 bases to trimming and J lost 2 bases, with 17 bases between them.

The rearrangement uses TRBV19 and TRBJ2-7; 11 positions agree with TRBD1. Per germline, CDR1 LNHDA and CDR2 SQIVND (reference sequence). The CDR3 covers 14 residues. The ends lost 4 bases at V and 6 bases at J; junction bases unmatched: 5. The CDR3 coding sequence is TGTGCCAGTAGTACAGGACAGGGGGCTTTCGAGCAGTACTTC. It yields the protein CASSTGQGAFEQYF.

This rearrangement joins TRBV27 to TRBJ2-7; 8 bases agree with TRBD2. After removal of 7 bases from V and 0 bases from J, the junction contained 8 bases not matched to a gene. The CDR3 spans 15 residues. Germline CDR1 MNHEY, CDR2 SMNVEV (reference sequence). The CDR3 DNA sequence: TGTGCCAGCAAACTAGCGGCGGCGCCCTCCTACGAGCAGTACTTC. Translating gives CASKLAAAPSYEQYF.

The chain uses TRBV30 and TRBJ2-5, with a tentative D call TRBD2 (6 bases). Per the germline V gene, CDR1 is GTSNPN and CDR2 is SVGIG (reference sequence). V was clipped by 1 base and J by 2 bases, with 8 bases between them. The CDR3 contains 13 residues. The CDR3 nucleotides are TGTGCCTGGAGTGGGGACTCGCAAGAGACCCAGTACTTC. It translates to CAWSGDSQETQYF.

The CDR3 loop is CASSQAHSGANVLTF. For the CDR3, the DNA is TGTGCCAGCAGCCAAGCCCACTCTGGGGCCAACGTCCTGACTTTC. V and J are TRBV14 and TRBJ2-6; no firm D call. Germline V gene lookup returns CDR1 SGHDN and CDR2 FVKESK. The length of the CDR3 is 15 residues. The V end lost 1 base, the J end lost 0 bases, and 4 bases lay between the germline ends.

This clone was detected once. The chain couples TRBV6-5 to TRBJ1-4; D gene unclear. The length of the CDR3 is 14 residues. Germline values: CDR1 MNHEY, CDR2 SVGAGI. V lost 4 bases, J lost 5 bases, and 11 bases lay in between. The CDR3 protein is CASSSGVGNEKLFF. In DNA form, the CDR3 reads TGTGCCAGCAGTTCGGGAGTCGGGAATGAAAAACTGTTTTTT.

CDR3 amino acids: CASSIGQARPEQYF. Written as DNA, the CDR3 is TGTGCCAGTAGTATAGGACAGGCTCGGCCCGAGCAGTACTTC. The chain joins TRBV19 to TRBJ2-7; TRBD1 is a possible D gene (6 bases). The germline V gene has CDR1 LNHDA and CDR2 SQIVND (reference sequence). Trimming shortened V by 1 base and J by 6 bases, and 13 bases separated the two germline ends. The CDR3 is 14 amino acids. Supplemented by reference TRBV19 and TRBJ2-7, the full variable domain reads DGGITQSPKYLFRKEGQNVTLSCEQNLNHDAMYWYRQDPGQGLRLIYYSQIVNDFQKGDIAEGYSVSREKKESFPLTVTSAQKNPTAFYLCASSIGQARPEQYFGPGTRLTVT.

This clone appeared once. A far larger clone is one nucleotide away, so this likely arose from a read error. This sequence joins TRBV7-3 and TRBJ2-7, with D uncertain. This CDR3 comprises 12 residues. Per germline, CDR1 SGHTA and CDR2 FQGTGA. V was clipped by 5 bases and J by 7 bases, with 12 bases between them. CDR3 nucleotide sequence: TGTGCCAGCAGCGGGTCAAACAATGAGCAGTACTTC. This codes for CASSGSNNEQYF.

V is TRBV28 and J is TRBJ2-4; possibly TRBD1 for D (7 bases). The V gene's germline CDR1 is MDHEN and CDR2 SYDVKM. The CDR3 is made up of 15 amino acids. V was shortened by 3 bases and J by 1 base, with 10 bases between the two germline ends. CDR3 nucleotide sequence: TGTGCCAGCAGTTTCAGGGGGGCGGCCAAAAACATTCAGTACTTC. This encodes CASSFRGAAKNIQYF.

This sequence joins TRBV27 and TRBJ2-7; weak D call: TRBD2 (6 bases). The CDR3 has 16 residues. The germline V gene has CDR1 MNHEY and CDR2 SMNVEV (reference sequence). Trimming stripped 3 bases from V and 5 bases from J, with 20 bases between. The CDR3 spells CASSLLAGTAADEQYF. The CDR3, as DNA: TGTGCCAGCAGTTTGCTGGCTGGGACTGCTGCGGACGAGCAGTACTTC.

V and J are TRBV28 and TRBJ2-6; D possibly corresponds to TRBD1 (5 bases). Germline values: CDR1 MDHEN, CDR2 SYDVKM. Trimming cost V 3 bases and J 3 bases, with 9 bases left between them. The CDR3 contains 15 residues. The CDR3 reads CASSLEGVGANVLTF. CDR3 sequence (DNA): TGTGCCAGCAGTTTGGAAGGGGTTGGGGCCAACGTCCTGACTTTC.

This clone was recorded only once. The CDR3, as DNA: TGTGCCAGCAGTGACAGGTCTCGCTACACCTTC. It translates to CASSDRSRYTF. This chain connects TRBV6-5 to TRBJ1-2; possible D gene TRBD1, 6 bases. This CDR3 is 11 amino acids long. Trimming stripped 5 bases from V and 9 bases from J, with 10 bases between. Per germline, CDR1 MNHEY and CDR2 SVGAGI.

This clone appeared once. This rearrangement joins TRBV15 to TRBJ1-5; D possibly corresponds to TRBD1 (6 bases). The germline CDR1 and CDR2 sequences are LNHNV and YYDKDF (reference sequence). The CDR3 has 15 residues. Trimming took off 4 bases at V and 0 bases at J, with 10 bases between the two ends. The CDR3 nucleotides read TGTGCCACCAGCACAGGGGTTGGTAGCAATCAGCCCCAGCATTTT. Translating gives CATSTGVGSNQPQHF.

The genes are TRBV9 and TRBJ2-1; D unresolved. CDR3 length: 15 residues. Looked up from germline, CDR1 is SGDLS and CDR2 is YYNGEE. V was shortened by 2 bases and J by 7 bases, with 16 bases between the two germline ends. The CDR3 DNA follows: TGTGCCAGCAGCGTGGCCGAAGTCGGTATGAATGAGCAGTTCTTC. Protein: CASSVAEVGMNEQFF.

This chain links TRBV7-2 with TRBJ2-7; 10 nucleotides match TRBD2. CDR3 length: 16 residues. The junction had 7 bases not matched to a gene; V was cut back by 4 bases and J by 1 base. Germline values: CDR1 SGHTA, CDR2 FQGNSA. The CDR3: CASSSRTSGGSYEQYF. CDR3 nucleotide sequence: TGTGCCAGCAGCTCGAGGACTAGCGGCGGGTCCTACGAGCAGTACTTC.

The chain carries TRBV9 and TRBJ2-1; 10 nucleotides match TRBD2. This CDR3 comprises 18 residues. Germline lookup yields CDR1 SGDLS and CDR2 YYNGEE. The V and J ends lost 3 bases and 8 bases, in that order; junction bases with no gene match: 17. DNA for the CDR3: TGTGCCAGCAGCGAGACTAGCGGGCGGGGTGTAGGGGTCCATGAGCAGTTCTTC. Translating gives CASSETSGRGVGVHEQFF.

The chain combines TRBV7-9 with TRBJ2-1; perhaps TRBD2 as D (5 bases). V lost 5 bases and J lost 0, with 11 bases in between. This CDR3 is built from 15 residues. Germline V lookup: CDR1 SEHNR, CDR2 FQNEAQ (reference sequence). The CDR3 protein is CASSHPGFSYNEQFF. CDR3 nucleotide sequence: TGTGCCAGCAGCCACCCGGGGTTCTCCTACAATGAGCAGTTCTTC.

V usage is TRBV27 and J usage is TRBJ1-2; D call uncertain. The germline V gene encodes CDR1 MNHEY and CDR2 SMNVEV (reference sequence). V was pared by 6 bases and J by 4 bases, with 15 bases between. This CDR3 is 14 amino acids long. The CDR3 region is CASRMIGGSYGYTF. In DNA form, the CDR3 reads TGTGCCAGCAGAATGATCGGAGGAAGCTATGGCTACACCTTC.

The CDR3 protein is CASSVDGGSSYNEQFF. The CDR3 DNA sequence: TGTGCCAGCAGCGTAGATGGGGGGAGCTCCTACAATGAGCAGTTCTTC. V usage is TRBV9 and J usage is TRBJ2-1; tentatively, D is TRBD2 (6 bases). The germline CDR1 and CDR2 sequences are SGDLS and YYNGEE. The CDR3 runs 16 residues. Trimming cost V 0 bases and J 0 bases, with 10 bases left between them.

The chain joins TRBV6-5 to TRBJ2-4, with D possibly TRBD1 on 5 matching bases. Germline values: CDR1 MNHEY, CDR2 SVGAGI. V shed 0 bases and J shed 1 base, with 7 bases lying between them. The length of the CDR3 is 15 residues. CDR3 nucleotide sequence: TGTGCCAGCAGTTACTCGACAGTGGCCAAAAACATTCAGTACTTC. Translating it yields CASSYSTVAKNIQYF.

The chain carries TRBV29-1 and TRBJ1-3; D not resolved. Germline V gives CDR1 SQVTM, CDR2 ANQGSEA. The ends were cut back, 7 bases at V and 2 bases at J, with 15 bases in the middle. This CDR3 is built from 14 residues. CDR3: CSGILLGAGNTIYF. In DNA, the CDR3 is TGCAGCGGGATTCTTCTAGGCGCTGGAAACACCATATATTTT.

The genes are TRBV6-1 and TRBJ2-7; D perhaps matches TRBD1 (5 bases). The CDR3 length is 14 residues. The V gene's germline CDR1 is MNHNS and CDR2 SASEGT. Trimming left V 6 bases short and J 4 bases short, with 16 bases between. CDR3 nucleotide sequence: TGTGCCAGCAGCCCTGGGGCTGGGGCTTACGAGCAGTACTTC. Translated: CASSPGAGAYEQYF.

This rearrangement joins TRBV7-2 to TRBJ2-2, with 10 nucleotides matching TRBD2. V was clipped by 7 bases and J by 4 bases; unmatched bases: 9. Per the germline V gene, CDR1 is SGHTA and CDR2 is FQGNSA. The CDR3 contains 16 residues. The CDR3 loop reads CASNSEREGVTGELFF. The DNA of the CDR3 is TGTGCCAGCAATTCGGAGCGGGAGGGGGTCACCGGGGAGCTGTTTTTT.

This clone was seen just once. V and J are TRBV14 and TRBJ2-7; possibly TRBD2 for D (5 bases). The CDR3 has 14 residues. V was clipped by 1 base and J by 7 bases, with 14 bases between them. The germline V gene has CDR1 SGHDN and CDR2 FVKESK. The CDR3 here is CASSQGTGIGEQYF. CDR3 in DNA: TGTGCCAGCAGCCAAGGAACGGGGATTGGTGAGCAGTACTTC.

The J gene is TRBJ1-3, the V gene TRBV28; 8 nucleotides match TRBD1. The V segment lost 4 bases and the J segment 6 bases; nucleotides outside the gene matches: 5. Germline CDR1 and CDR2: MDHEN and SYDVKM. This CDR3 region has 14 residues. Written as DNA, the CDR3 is TGTGCCAGCAGTTCCCCGACAGGGGCAAACACCATATATTTT. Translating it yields CASSSPTGANTIYF.

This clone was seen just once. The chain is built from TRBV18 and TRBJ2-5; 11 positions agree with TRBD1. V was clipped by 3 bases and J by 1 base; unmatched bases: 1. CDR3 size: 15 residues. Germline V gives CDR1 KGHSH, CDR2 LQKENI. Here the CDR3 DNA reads TGTGCCAGCTCACCGGGACAGGGGGTCCAAGAGACCCAGTACTTC. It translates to CASSPGQGVQETQYF.

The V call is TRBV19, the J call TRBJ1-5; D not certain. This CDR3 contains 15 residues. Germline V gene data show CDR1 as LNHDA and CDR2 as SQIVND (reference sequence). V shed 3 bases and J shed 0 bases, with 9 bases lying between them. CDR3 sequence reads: CASSMDGYSNQPQHF. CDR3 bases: TGTGCCAGTAGTATGGACGGGTATAGCAATCAGCCCCAGCATTTT.

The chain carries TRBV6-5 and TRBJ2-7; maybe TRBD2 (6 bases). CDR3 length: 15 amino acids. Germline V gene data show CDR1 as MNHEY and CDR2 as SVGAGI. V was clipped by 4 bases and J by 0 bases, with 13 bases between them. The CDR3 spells CASSSRLAASYEQYF. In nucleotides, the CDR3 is TGTGCCAGCAGTTCCCGGTTAGCGGCCTCCTACGAGCAGTACTTC.

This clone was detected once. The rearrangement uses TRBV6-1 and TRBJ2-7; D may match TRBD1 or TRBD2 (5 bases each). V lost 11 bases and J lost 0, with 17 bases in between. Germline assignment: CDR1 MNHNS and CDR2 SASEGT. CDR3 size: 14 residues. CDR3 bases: TGTGCCCCTCTCCGGGACGTCCTCTCCTACGAGCAGTACTTC. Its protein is CAPLRDVLSYEQYF.

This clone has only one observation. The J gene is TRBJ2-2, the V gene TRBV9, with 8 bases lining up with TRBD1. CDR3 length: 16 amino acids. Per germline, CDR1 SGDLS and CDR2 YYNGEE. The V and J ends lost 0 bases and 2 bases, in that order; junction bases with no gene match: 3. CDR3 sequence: CASSVAGQANTGELFF. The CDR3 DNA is TGTGCCAGCAGCGTAGCGGGACAGGCTAACACCGGGGAGCTGTTTTTT.